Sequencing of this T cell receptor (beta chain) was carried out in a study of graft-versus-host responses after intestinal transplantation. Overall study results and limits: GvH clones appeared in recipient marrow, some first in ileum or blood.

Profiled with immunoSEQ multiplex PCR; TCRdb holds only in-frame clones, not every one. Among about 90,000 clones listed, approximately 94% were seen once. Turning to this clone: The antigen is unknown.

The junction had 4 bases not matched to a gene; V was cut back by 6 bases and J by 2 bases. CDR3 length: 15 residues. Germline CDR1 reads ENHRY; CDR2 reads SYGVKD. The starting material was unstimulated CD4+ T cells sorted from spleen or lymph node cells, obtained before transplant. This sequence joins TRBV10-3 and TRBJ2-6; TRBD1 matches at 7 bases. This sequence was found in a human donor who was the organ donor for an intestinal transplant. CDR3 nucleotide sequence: TGTGCCATCAGGGATACAGGGGCTGGGGCCAACGTCCTGACTTTC. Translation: CAIRDTGAGANVLTF.